This entry lists 11 T cell receptor beta chains sequenced from one sample in a study of shared clonotypes between healthy human individuals. The repertoire was sequenced with immunoSEQ multiplex PCR; TCRdb's copy has only in-frame clones and lacks some. Here the sample spans some 2,500,000 clones, around 90% being singletons. Specimen: naive CD4+ T cells from PBMCs. Subset meaning: CD45RA+ positively selected. Receptors were obtained from a man younger than 35 in good health. Some clones in this sample may be carry-over from other donors' samples.

The V and J genes are TRBV10-1 and TRBJ1-2; D may be TRBD1 (6 bases). The germline CDR1 and CDR2 sequences are WNHNN and SYGVQD (reference sequence). The CDR3 is made up of 17 amino acids. Trimming took 10 bases from V and 8 from J, leaving 32 bases between them. The CDR3 nucleotides are TGCGCCACCCAAACCAAGTCCCCCAACAGGGAGGATGGAGGCTACACCTTC. This gives the protein CATQTKSPNREDGGYTF.

CDR3: CASSQTGKSSYEQYF. DNA of the CDR3: TGTGCCAGCAGCCAGACAGGGAAGAGCTCCTACGAGCAGTACTTC. V is TRBV25-1 and J is TRBJ2-7; 7 positions match TRBD1. Germline V lookup: CDR1 MGHDK, CDR2 SYGVNS. This CDR3 has 15 amino acids. V dropped 6 bases and J dropped 0; count of bases not matched to a gene: 8.

This sequence joins TRBV7-9 and TRBJ2-7, with 13 bases that match TRBD2. The CDR3 is made up of 17 amino acids. Germline-derived CDR1 and CDR2 are SEHNR and FQNEAQ (reference sequence). Trimming at V came to 4 bases and at J to 4 bases, leaving 10 bases not matched to a gene. CDR3 nucleotides: TGTGCCAGCAGCTCCAGGACTAGCGGGAGTTCAGGGTACGAGCAGTACTTC. This codes for CASSSRTSGSSGYEQYF.

The rearrangement uses TRBV28 and TRBJ2-7, with D uncertain. Deletions cut 4 bases from V and 3 bases from J, with 13 bases between. Germline values: CDR1 MDHEN, CDR2 SYDVKM. The CDR3 spans 14 residues. This chain's CDR3 is CASSSPGSIYEQYF. DNA for the CDR3: TGTGCCAGCAGTTCCCCGGGCAGCATCTACGAGCAGTACTTC.

The CDR3 coding sequence is TGTGCCAGCAGCCCGGGGGGGCCCCTATTCTACGAGCAGTACTTC. Translation: CASSPGGPLFYEQYF. The rearrangement links TRBV7-7 to TRBJ2-7; 8 bases line up with TRBD2. This CDR3 is 15 amino acids long. Germline-derived CDR1 and CDR2 are SSHAT and FNYEAQ (reference sequence). Trimming at V came to 5 bases and at J to 3 bases, leaving 9 bases not matched to a gene. Complete variable domain (other parts from reference TRBV7-7 and TRBJ2-7): GAGVSQSPRYKVTKRGQDVTLRCDPISSHATLYWYQQALGQGPEFLTYFNYEAQPDKSGLPSDRFSAERPEGSISTLTIQRTEQRDSAMYRCASSPGGPLFYEQYFGPGTRLTVT.

This clone was recorded once. The chain links TRBV5-1 to TRBJ1-1, with 9 bases fitting TRBD1. The germline CDR1 and CDR2 sequences are SGHRS and YFSETQ. J gave up 2 bases and V 7 bases, and 12 bases lay outside the gene matches. This CDR3 spans 16 amino acids. CDR3 protein: CASGRGGQGINTEAFF. The CDR3 nucleotides are TGCGCCAGCGGGCGGGGGGGACAGGGAATAAACACTGAAGCTTTCTTT.

This chain connects TRBV7-2 to TRBJ2-1, with D possibly being TRBD2 (5 bases). V was pared by 1 base and J by 8 bases, with 15 bases between. The CDR3 loop spans 15 amino acids. The germline V gene encodes CDR1 SGHTA and CDR2 FQGNSA. CDR3 nucleotides: TGTGCCAGCAGCTTAGGGGTCGTCAAAGCGGATGAGCAGTTCTTC. The encoded protein is CASSLGVVKADEQFF.

The chain carries TRBV19 and TRBJ2-7, with D perhaps TRBD2 (5 bases). Germline loops: CDR1 LNHDA, CDR2 SQIVND (reference sequence). The V end was cut by 5 bases, the J end by 3 bases, with 17 bases between. The CDR3 consists of 15 residues. Written as DNA, the CDR3 is TGTGCCAGTAGTGAGACCCCGAAAGCGGACTACGAGCAGTACTTC. It translates to CASSETPKADYEQYF.

This chain joins TRBV10-3 and TRBJ2-7, with 8 bases fitting TRBD2. V trimming: 0 bases; J trimming: 2 bases; junction bases outside the gene matches: 3. The CDR3 totals 15 residues. The V gene's germline CDR1 is ENHRY and CDR2 SYGVKD. CDR3 bases: TGTGCCATCAGTGAGTCGAGTAGCGGGGCCTACGAGCAGTACTTC. Translating it yields CAISESSSGAYEQYF.

This clone has just a few counts. In DNA, the CDR3 is TGTGCCAGCAGCAGGACAGGGGGCGGTCAGCCCCAGCATTTT. This encodes CASSRTGGGQPQHF. J is TRBJ1-5 and V is TRBV27, with TRBD1 matching 11 bases. Germline V gene sequence: CDR1 MNHEY, CDR2 SMNVEV (reference sequence). The V segment lost 6 bases and the J segment 6 bases; nucleotides outside the gene matches: 4. This CDR3 region has 14 residues.

This clone was detected once. The chain combines TRBV5-1 with TRBJ1-1; the D is unclear. The CDR3 sequence is 14 residues long. V was clipped by 7 bases and J by 6 bases, with 19 bases between them. Germline CDR1 SGHRS, CDR2 YFSETQ. CDR3 protein: CASFLEGLRSEAFF. CDR3 nucleotide sequence: TGCGCCAGCTTCCTCGAAGGTTTGAGGTCTGAAGCTTTCTTT.